Shown below are 28 T cell receptor beta chains from a single sample sequenced in a study of T-cell memory formation after mild COVID-19. TCRdb reanalysed the 5' RACE reads using MiXCR and keeps one entry per CDR3 protein. The profile shows fewer than 700,000 distinct CDR3 sequences, about 20% of them singletons. Sequences were obtained from PBMCs or a T cell subset sorted from them (not recorded which). These receptors came from an adult woman who had mild COVID-19 (a few samples of this study predate the infection). Cell type and time point are not known.

The gene calls are TRBV5-1 and TRBJ2-3; a weak D match, TRBD1 (6 bases). Germline lookup yields CDR1 SGHRS and CDR2 YFSETQ. The CDR3 consists of 17 residues. Trimming took 0 bases from V and 2 from J, leaving 16 bases between them. The CDR3 loop reads CASSLEGHPVPTDTQYF. The CDR3 nucleotides read TGCGCCAGCAGCTTGGAGGGACACCCGGTGCCCACAGATACGCAGTATTTT. The full variable domain, completed using reference TRBV5-1 and TRBJ2-3, is KAGVTQTPRYLIKTRGQQVTLSCSPISGHRSVSWYQQTPGQGLQFLFEYFSETQRNKGNFPGRFSGRQFSNSRSEMNVSTLELGDSALYLCASSLEGHPVPTDTQYFGPGTRLTVL.

The CDR3 is CASSLVPTGRGRVLISTDTQYF. CDR3 DNA: TGTGCCAGCAGCTTAGTCCCTACGGGGAGGGGCAGAGTTCTAATTTCCACAGATACGCAGTATTTT. The rearrangement uses TRBV11-2 and TRBJ2-3, with TRBD2 matching 7 bases. V was pared by 1 base and J by 2 bases, with 24 bases of the junction left unmatched. This CDR3 has 22 amino acids. Germline V CDR1 and CDR2: SGHAT, FQNNGV.

The chain links TRBV24-1 to TRBJ2-1; D ambiguous. The CDR3 length is 14 residues. Germline assignment: CDR1 KGHDR and CDR2 SFDVKD. Between the trimmed V and J ends, which lost 4 bases and 10 bases, there was a span of 16 bases. CDR3 in amino acids: CATSENARTEEQFF. CDR3 bases: TGTGCCACCAGTGAAAACGCCCGTACGGAAGAGCAGTTCTTC.

The chain is built from TRBV2 and TRBJ2-3; D is tentatively TRBD1 or TRBD2 (5 bases each). There are 15 residues in the CDR3. CDR1 and CDR2 (germline): SNHLY, FYNNEI. The V gene lost 6 bases and the J gene lost 0 bases, with 13 bases spanning the gap. This CDR3 is CASSVGRRSTDTQYF. The CDR3 region has the DNA TGTGCCAGCAGCGTGGGACGGCGTAGCACAGATACGCAGTATTTT.

This clonotype was picked up a small number of times. The chain carries TRBV29-1 and TRBJ1-5; TRBD1 might be the D (5 bases). Germline CDR1 and CDR2: SQVTM and ANQGSEA. CDR3 length equals 12 residues. V lost 6 bases to trimming and J lost 4 bases, with 10 bases between them. The DNA for the CDR3 is TGCAGCGTAGGGGTCTGGAATCAGCCCCAGCATTTT. Encoded protein: CSVGVWNQPQHF.

This clonotype appeared a few times. V usage is TRBV5-1 and J usage is TRBJ2-2; 7 bases align to TRBD1. Trimming took 4 bases from V and 3 from J; bases not matched to a gene: 3. This CDR3 is built from 14 residues. CDR1 and CDR2 from the germline V gene are SGHRS and YFSETQ. The CDR3, as DNA: TGCGCCAGCAGCCCCGGACAGGACACCGGGGAGCTGTTTTTT. This sequence encodes CASSPGQDTGELFF.

This chain joins TRBV7-8 and TRBJ2-3; D is perhaps TRBD1 (5 bases). The CDR3 runs 14 residues. The V gene lost 5 bases and the J gene lost 5 bases, with 14 bases spanning the gap. Germline loops: CDR1 SGHVS, CDR2 FQNEAQ. Here the CDR3 DNA reads TGTGCCAGCAGCGTGGGGCAGGCTGGAGATACGCAGTATTTT. This codes for CASSVGQAGDTQYF.

J is TRBJ2-7 and V is TRBV28, with unresolved D. Trimming stripped 3 bases from V and 4 bases from J, with 10 bases between. The CDR3 totals 13 residues. Germline CDR1 and CDR2: MDHEN and SYDVKM. CDR3: CASSFGWSYEQYF. In nucleotides, the CDR3 is TGTGCCAGCAGTTTTGGATGGAGTTACGAGCAGTACTTC.

This clonotype was recorded many times. The chain has TRBV20-1 and TRBJ2-7; D is ambiguous. Germline V lookup: CDR1 DFQATT, CDR2 SNEGSKA (reference sequence). Trimming pared 5 bases from V and 3 bases from J, leaving 17 bases between. The CDR3 has 14 residues. The CDR3 reads CSAFRESGSYEQYF. Here the CDR3 DNA reads TGCAGTGCTTTTAGGGAATCGGGTAGCTACGAGCAGTACTTC.

The chain joins TRBV12-3 or TRBV12-4 to TRBJ2-5; no clear D. The CDR3 spans 12 residues. V was cut by 7 bases and J by 1 base, with 7 bases left in between. The CDR3 nucleotides read TGTGCCAGCATGGGGATCCAAGAGACCCAGTACTTC. This gives the protein CASMGIQETQYF.

The CDR3, as DNA: TGTGCCAGCAGTGAATGGGGAGATAACATTCAGTACTTC. Translation: CASSEWGDNIQYF. This rearrangement joins TRBV25-1 to TRBJ2-4, with D tentatively TRBD2 (5 bases). The V end lost 1 base, the J end lost 7 bases, and 8 bases lay between the germline ends. This CDR3 is built from 13 residues. Germline V CDR1 and CDR2: MGHDK, SYGVNS. The whole variable domain, remainder taken from reference TRBV25-1 and TRBJ2-4, is EADIYQTPRYLVIGTGKKITLECSQTMGHDKMYWYQQDPGMELHLIHYSYGVNSTEKGDLSSESTVSRIRTEHFPLTLESARPSHTSQYLCASSEWGDNIQYFGAGTRLSVL.

This clonotype showed up just a few times. The chain employs TRBV19 and TRBJ2-4; a weak D match, TRBD1 (5 bases). The V end lost 6 bases, the J end lost 0 bases, and 12 bases lay between the germline ends. CDR1 and CDR2 (germline): LNHDA, SQIVND (reference sequence). CDR3 length equals 15 residues. The CDR3 region has the DNA TGTGCCAGTAGCCAGTCGACAGTAGCCAAAAACATTCAGTACTTC. It is translated as CASSQSTVAKNIQYF.

This clonotype showed up just a few times. This chain joins TRBV7-9 and TRBJ2-7, with D perhaps being TRBD1 or TRBD2 (6 bases each). The CDR3 extends over 15 amino acids. V was shortened by 5 bases and J by 2 bases, with 16 bases between the two germline ends. Germline V gives CDR1 SEHNR, CDR2 FQNEAQ (reference sequence). CDR3 residues: CASSPGGRMTYEQYF. Written as DNA, the CDR3 is TGTGCCAGCAGCCCCGGGGGCCGGATGACCTACGAGCAGTACTTC.

A few counts support this clonotype. V usage is TRBV7-9 and J usage is TRBJ1-1, with D possibly matching TRBD1 (6 bases). V was shortened by 3 bases and J by 6 bases, with 17 bases between the two germline ends. Germline CDR1 is SEHNR and CDR2 is FQNEAQ (reference sequence). The CDR3 loop spans 15 amino acids. CDR3: CASSFLGGAYAEAFF. The CDR3 DNA reads as TGTGCCAGCAGCTTTCTGGGGGGCGCTTACGCTGAAGCTTTCTTT.

This chain joins TRBV5-1 and TRBJ2-7; D tentatively reads TRBD1 or TRBD2 (5 bases each). CDR1 is SGHRS, CDR2 YFSETQ, per germline. The CDR3 extends over 13 amino acids. V lost 8 bases and J lost 0, with 12 bases in between. The CDR3 DNA sequence: TGCGCCAGTAAACCGGGGCCCTCCTACGAGCAGTACTTC. Its protein is CASKPGPSYEQYF.

This chain uses TRBV7-9 with TRBJ1-1; D is uncertain. Per the germline V gene, CDR1 is SEHNR and CDR2 is FQNEAQ (reference sequence). The V and J ends lost 6 bases and 0 bases respectively, with 8 bases between them. This CDR3 contains 13 residues. In DNA form, the CDR3 reads TGTGCCAGCAGGGAAATCATGAACACTGAAGCTTTCTTT. Translation: CASREIMNTEAFF.

There are a few counts of this clonotype. The V call is TRBV19, the J call TRBJ1-2; 8 bases match TRBD1. Germline loops: CDR1 LNHDA, CDR2 SQIVND (reference sequence). CDR3 length: 13 amino acids. Unmatched junction bases numbered 5, after V lost 7 bases and J lost 4 bases. The CDR3 sequence: CASTRDRTYGYTF. The CDR3 coding sequence is TGTGCCAGTACCCGGGACAGGACCTATGGCTACACCTTC. Full variable domain (outside the CDR3, taken from reference TRBV19 and TRBJ1-2): DGGITQSPKYLFRKEGQNVTLSCEQNLNHDAMYWYRQDPGQGLRLIYYSQIVNDFQKGDIAEGYSVSREKKESFPLTVTSAQKNPTAFYLCASTRDRTYGYTFGSGTRLTVV.

The chain carries TRBV7-2 and TRBJ2-7; no reliable D call. CDR3 length equals 16 residues. CDR1 and CDR2 from the germline V gene are SGHTA and FQGNSA. Trimming stripped 1 base from V and 6 bases from J, with 19 bases between. In nucleotides, the CDR3 is TGTGCCAGCAGCTTAGGCGATGGGTTCGAAATCTCCGAGCAGTACTTC. Amino acid sequence: CASSLGDGFEISEQYF.

This clonotype has just a few counts. The gene calls are TRBV7-6 and TRBJ2-5; D not certain. V was shortened by 1 base and J by 0 bases, with 6 bases between the two germline ends. From germline, CDR1 is SGHVS and CDR2 FNYEAQ. The CDR3 loop spans 14 amino acids. The CDR3 bases are TGTGCCAGCAGCTTAGAACGAAACCAAGAGACCCAGTACTTC. Protein sequence: CASSLERNQETQYF.

This clonotype appeared many times. The V call is TRBV7-9, the J call TRBJ2-2; 7 positions agree with TRBD2. The CDR3 loop spans 14 amino acids. CDR1 SEHNR and CDR2 FQNEAQ come from the germline V gene (reference sequence). V shed 7 bases, J shed 1 base, and the junction held 3 bases outside the gene matches. The CDR3 nucleotides are TGTGCCAGCACCCCTAGCGGGAACACCGGGGAGCTGTTTTTT. As protein: CASTPSGNTGELFF.

This clonotype showed up just a few times. The chain combines TRBV6-2 or TRBV6-3 with TRBJ1-5; 7 bases are shared with TRBD1. V was pared by 7 bases and J by 3 bases, with 12 bases of the junction left unmatched. The CDR3 extends over 16 amino acids. CDR1 MNHEY and CDR2 SVGEGT come from the germline V gene. CDR3 sequence reads: CASTNKGAGNNQPQHF. The CDR3 DNA sequence: TGTGCCAGCACCAACAAGGGGGCGGGTAACAATCAGCCCCAGCATTTT.

The V gene is TRBV12-3 or TRBV12-4, the J gene TRBJ2-7, with 8 bases fitting TRBD2. The CDR3 sequence is 17 residues long. The junction had 13 bases not matched to a gene; V was cut back by 2 bases and J by 4 bases. The CDR3 here is CASSLRGDGTSGYEQYF. In DNA, the CDR3 is TGTGCCAGCAGTTTAAGGGGGGATGGTACTAGCGGTTACGAGCAGTACTTC.

The chain couples TRBV29-1 to TRBJ1-1; D unresolved. Trimming removed 7 bases from V and 5 bases from J, with 23 bases in between. The CDR3 contains 15 residues. The germline CDR1 and CDR2 sequences are SQVTM and ANQGSEA. The CDR3 region has the DNA TGCAGCGATGTCGCGGACGGGCCCCGGTGGACTGAAGCTTTCTTT. Amino acids: CSDVADGPRWTEAFF.

The V and J genes are TRBV19 and TRBJ2-5; the D gene is possibly TRBD1 (6 bases). Germline values: CDR1 LNHDA, CDR2 SQIVND (reference sequence). CDR3 length: 16 residues. V was trimmed by 4 bases and J by 2 bases, leaving 17 bases between them. For the CDR3, the DNA is TGTGCCAGTAGTAGAAAACAGGGATGGGAACAAGAGACCCAGTACTTC. It yields the protein CASSRKQGWEQETQYF.

This clonotype has only a few counts. J is TRBJ1-2 and V is TRBV3-1; 8 nucleotides match TRBD1. Per germline, CDR1 LGHDT and CDR2 YNNKEL (reference sequence). The trim removed 4 bases at V and 8 bases at J, leaving 9 bases unmatched. CDR3 size: 14 residues. CDR3 bases: TGTGCCAGCAGCCGGACAGGGACCACGGGCGGCTACACCTTC. Amino acid sequence: CASSRTGTTGGYTF.

The gene calls are TRBV2 and TRBJ2-5, with 9 bases matching TRBD2. Trimming at V came to 3 bases and at J to 0 bases, leaving 5 bases not matched to a gene. Germline values: CDR1 SNHLY, CDR2 FYNNEI. This CDR3 region has 16 residues. The CDR3 DNA sequence: TGTGCCAGCAGTGAGTGGGTAGCGGGGGACCAAGAGACCCAGTACTTC. Residues: CASSEWVAGDQETQYF.

The chain uses TRBV5-1 and TRBJ1-3; D gene unclear. The V gene lost 4 bases and the J gene lost 0 bases, with 14 bases spanning the gap. Germline V gene sequence: CDR1 SGHRS, CDR2 YFSETQ. The CDR3 is made up of 16 amino acids. The CDR3 loop reads CASSRSTRSSGNTIYF. CDR3 coding DNA: TGCGCCAGCAGCCGAAGTACCCGGAGCTCTGGAAACACCATATATTTT.

The gene calls are TRBV12-3 or TRBV12-4 and TRBJ1-4, with D tentatively TRBD1 (6 bases). The CDR3 runs to 15 residues. V gave up 5 bases and J gave up 8 bases, with 18 bases separating them. The CDR3 sequence is CASSLFGGGGEKLFF. CDR3 nucleotides: TGTGCCAGCAGTCTTTTTGGAGGGGGGGGAGAAAAACTGTTTTTT.